Each of the 9 T cell receptor beta chains below was sequenced from the same sample in a study of beta chain features in type 1 diabetes. Study conclusions and caveats: People with Type 1 diabetes carried modestly yet significantly shorter TCRB CDR3s in all four CD4+ subsets.

Their antigens are not known. The study reverse transcribed the entire isolated RNA, so it sequenced expressed TCRB transcripts. TCRdb's copy holds only in-frame clones and misses some; the assay was immunoSEQ multiplex PCR. The table lists around 160,000 clones, roughly 60% of them singletons. Material for sequencing was naive CD4+ T cells from blood. These receptors were obtained from a man under 40 with type 1 diabetes.

The chain recombines TRBV5-4 with TRBJ2-1, with TRBD2 identical over 14 bases. The germline V gene encodes CDR1 SGHNT and CDR2 YYREEE (reference sequence). The CDR3 runs 18 residues. Trimming removed 5 bases from V and 1 base from J; junction bases left unmatched: 8. The CDR3 is CASRVPGLAGASYNEQFF. CDR3 DNA: TGTGCCAGCAGAGTTCCGGGACTAGCGGGGGCGTCCTACAATGAGCAGTTCTTC. Drawing the rest from reference TRBV5-4 and TRBJ2-1, the complete variable domain is ETGVTQSPTHLIKTRGQQVTLRCSSQSGHNTVSWYQQALGQGPQFIFQYYREEENGRGNFPPRFSGLQFPNYSSELNVNALELDDSALYLCASRVPGLAGASYNEQFFGPGTRLTVL.

This clone turned up a few times. The V gene is TRBV29-1, the J gene TRBJ2-1, with D possibly matching TRBD1 (5 bases). The CDR3 is 13 residues long. The V end was cut by 7 bases, the J end by 2 bases, with 12 bases between. Germline lookup yields CDR1 SQVTM and CDR2 ANQGSEA. CDR3 in DNA: TGCAGCGGACAGACGGAAGCCTACAATGAGCAGTTCTTC. It translates to CSGQTEAYNEQFF.

This sequence joins TRBV30 and TRBJ2-7; D possibly corresponds to TRBD2 (6 bases). Germline V CDR1 and CDR2: GTSNPN, SVGIG (reference sequence). This CDR3 spans 12 amino acids. The ends were cut back, 2 bases at V and 3 bases at J, with 8 bases in the middle. This chain's CDR3 is CAWSMGGYEQYF. The CDR3 bases are TGTGCCTGGAGTATGGGGGGCTACGAGCAGTACTTC. The variable domain in full, completed from reference TRBV30 and TRBJ2-7, reads SQTIHQWPATLVQPVGSPLSLECTVEGTSNPNLYWYRQAAGRGLQLLFYSVGIGQISSEVPQNLSASRPQDRQFILSSKKLLLSDSGFYLCAWSMGGYEQYFGPGTRLTVT.

V usage is TRBV9 and J usage is TRBJ2-3; either TRBD1 or TRBD2 may supply D (5 bases each). The CDR3 sequence is 15 residues long. Per the germline V gene, CDR1 is SGDLS and CDR2 is YYNGEE. The ends were cut back, 0 bases at V and 4 bases at J, with 12 bases in the middle. CDR3 coding DNA: TGTGCCAGCAGCGTAGCTGAGGGGTTTGCAGATACGCAGTATTTT. It is translated as CASSVAEGFADTQYF.

The chain uses TRBV2 and TRBJ2-1; possible D gene TRBD2, 5 bases. CDR1 and CDR2 from the germline V gene are SNHLY and FYNNEI. The CDR3 consists of 16 residues. The V end was cut by 0 bases, the J end by 5 bases, with 14 bases between. DNA of the CDR3: TGTGCCAGCAGTGAAGCGCCCCGAGGGCTTAACAATGAGCAGTTCTTC. As protein: CASSEAPRGLNNEQFF.

This clone was recorded a few times. The genes are TRBV30 and TRBJ2-7; D may be TRBD2 (5 bases). The germline V gene has CDR1 GTSNPN and CDR2 SVGIG (reference sequence). The CDR3 has 11 residues. The V end lost 0 bases, the J end lost 8 bases, and 8 bases lay between the germline ends. The CDR3 DNA reads TGTGCCTGGAGTGTTAGGGAGAAGCAGTACTTC. Protein sequence: CAWSVREKQYF.

Here the CDR3 DNA reads TGTGCCTGGAGTTGGGGGGCCAAAAACATTCAGTACTTC. Protein product: CAWSWGAKNIQYF. V is TRBV30 and J is TRBJ2-4; D may correspond to TRBD1 or TRBD2 (5 bases each). The length of the CDR3 is 13 residues. Trimming cost V 2 bases and J 1 base, with 6 bases left between them. Germline values: CDR1 GTSNPN, CDR2 SVGIG (reference sequence).

This clone was detected once. The rearrangement joins TRBV29-1 to TRBJ1-1; 7 bases line up with TRBD1. This CDR3 is built from 18 residues. Germline trimming cut 4 bases from V and 0 bases from J; bases unmatched to any gene: 17. CDR1 SQVTM and CDR2 ANQGSEA come from the germline V gene. CDR3 nucleotides: TGCAGCGTTGGGCTCAACCGACAGGGAAGAGCGCTGAACACTGAAGCTTTCTTT. It yields the protein CSVGLNRQGRALNTEAFF.

The V and J genes are TRBV25-1 and TRBJ2-4, with TRBD1 matching 8 bases. V was clipped by 4 bases and J by 5 bases; unmatched bases: 10. Per the germline V gene, CDR1 is MGHDK and CDR2 is SYGVNS. The CDR3 has 16 residues. CDR3 loop: CASSALQGTGENIQYF. The CDR3 nucleotides are TGTGCCAGCAGTGCCCTCCAGGGGACAGGAGAAAACATTCAGTACTTC.